This T cell receptor (beta chain) was sequenced for a study of CD8 T cells in Susac syndrome. Points from the study as a whole: Expansion of clones was not seen in the CD4+ T cell repertoires of Susac syndrome.

Concerning this clonotype itself: Its specificity is not known.

Blood CD8+ and CD4+ T cells underwent high-throughput TCR beta sequencing. V was cut by 6 bases and J by 4 bases, with 12 bases left in between. This CDR3 region has 14 residues. Germline values: CDR1 SGHVS, CDR2 FQNEAQ. RNA in amounts of about 0.5 to 1 ug was reverse transcribed with random hexamers. Amplification of TCR beta CDR3 across 54 Vbeta and 13 Jbeta was performed with immunoSEQ multiplex PCR. TCRdb re-called the immunoSEQ multiplex PCR reads through MiXCR, storing one row per CDR3 protein. The sample carries 140,000 or so distinct CDR3 sequences, around 95% recorded once. This rearrangement joins TRBV7-8 to TRBJ2-2; D perhaps matches TRBD1 (6 bases). Specimen: CD4+ T cells from PBMCs. The TCR sequence derives from a human donor with Susac syndrome. Here the CDR3 DNA reads TGTGCCAGCAGTAGTCGACAGGCCACCGGGGAGCTGTTTTTT. Amino acids: CASSSRQATGELFF.